These 22 T cell receptor beta chains were sequenced from one sample in a study of breast tumors, draining lymph nodes, adjacent tissues. Axillary draining lymph nodes of breast cancer patients supplied the node samples. MiXCR, run by TCRdb on the multiplex PCR reads, gives a single entry per CDR3 protein. The table has 150,000 to 200,000 distinct CDR3 sequences, roughly a third seen once. Sequencing used axillary lymph node tissue. These receptor sequences come from a female donor with breast cancer. Some clones in this sample may be carry-over from other donors' samples.

This clonotype was found a few times. The chain uses TRBV7-9 and TRBJ1-1; tentatively, D is TRBD1 (6 bases). V dropped 11 bases and J dropped 0 bases, with 16 bases sitting between them. This CDR3 is 14 amino acids long. The germline V gene encodes CDR1 SEHNR and CDR2 FQNEAQ (reference sequence). CDR3 sequence reads: CAVPNRDMNTEAFF. The DNA for the CDR3 is TGTGCCGTTCCGAATCGGGACATGAACACTGAAGCTTTCTTT.

This chain joins TRBV7-2 and TRBJ2-2; D is perhaps TRBD1 or TRBD2 (6 bases each). Germline assignment: CDR1 SGHTA and CDR2 FQGNSA. This CDR3 region has 14 residues. V lost 2 bases and J 7 bases, leaving 11 bases between the germline ends. CDR3 sequence: CASSLQGTGGELFF. CDR3 in DNA: TGTGCCAGCAGCTTACAGGGGACTGGCGGGGAGCTGTTTTTT.

This clonotype was observed a few times. The genes are TRBV18 and TRBJ2-3; TRBD2 aligns across 9 bases. J was trimmed by 10 bases and V by 2 bases; bases with no gene match: 10. The germline V gene encodes CDR1 KGHSH and CDR2 LQKENI. CDR3 length equals 15 residues. The CDR3 DNA reads TGTGCCAGCTCACCAAGTACGAGCGGGAGGATGGCGCAGTATTTT. Amino acid sequence: CASSPSTSGRMAQYF.

Ten or more counts support this clonotype. J is TRBJ2-1 and V is TRBV24-1, with TRBD2 matching over 12 bases. Germline CDR1 and CDR2: KGHDR and SFDVKD. V lost 2 bases and J lost 7; bases outside the gene matches: 5. The CDR3 has 16 amino acids. CDR3: CATSDSWTSGKNEQFF. The CDR3 DNA reads TGTGCCACCAGTGATTCTTGGACTAGCGGGAAGAATGAGCAGTTCTTC.

The rearrangement links TRBV28 to TRBJ2-7; TRBD1 is a possible D gene (7 bases). The V and J ends lost 6 bases and 5 bases respectively, with 17 bases between them. The germline V gene has CDR1 MDHEN and CDR2 SYDVKM. This CDR3 has 14 residues. CDR3 coding DNA: TGTGCCAGCAGCCCAGGGGGGTCCCCCCACGAGCAGTACTTC. Translation: CASSPGGSPHEQYF.

A remark on this clonotype: Just one base apart from a much larger clone, this may be a read error. The chain has TRBV20-1 and TRBJ2-7; 7 bases line up with TRBD1. Germline-derived CDR1 and CDR2 are DFQATT and SNEGSKA (reference sequence). This CDR3 is built from 14 residues. V gave up 5 bases and J gave up 6 bases; unmatched junction bases: 13. DNA for the CDR3: TGCAGTGCTCACCACCGGGACAGACCCTCCGAGCAGTACTTC. This sequence encodes CSAHHRDRPSEQYF.

About this clonotype itself: Here the CDR3 omits its conserved ending phenylalanine or tryptophan, so a read error is the likely source. CDR3 protein: CSASPARTGDNQPQHG. CDR3 bases: TGCAGTGCTAGCCCGGCAAGGACAGGGGATAATCAGCCCCAGCATGGT. J is TRBJ1-5 and V is TRBV20-1; TRBD1 matches at 9 bases. Germline values: CDR1 DFQATT, CDR2 SNEGSKA (reference sequence). With 3 bases clipped from V and 4 bases from J, the junction kept 10 bases outside the gene matches. This CDR3 region has 16 residues.

This clonotype occurred many times. This chain joins TRBV20-1 and TRBJ1-2, with D possibly being TRBD1 (5 bases). Germline values: CDR1 DFQATT, CDR2 SNEGSKA (reference sequence). V lost 4 bases, J lost 7 bases, and 22 bases lay in between. The CDR3 has 15 residues. This CDR3 is CSATYRDRDFTGYTF. CDR3 nucleotides: TGCAGTGCTACGTATAGGGACCGAGATTTTACTGGCTACACCTTC.

This clonotype was counted ten times or more. CDR3 nucleotide sequence: TGTGCCAGCACGACCGGGATTAACTATGGCTACACCTTC. It codes for CASTTGINYGYTF. J is TRBJ1-2 and V is TRBV12-3 or TRBV12-4; D is uncertain. The CDR3 spans 13 residues. Trimming stripped 7 bases from V and 1 base from J, with 10 bases between.

This clonotype was seen many times. The chain employs TRBV15 and TRBJ1-5; maybe TRBD1 (5 bases). Germline V gene data show CDR1 as LNHNV and CDR2 as YYDKDF (reference sequence). The CDR3 consists of 15 residues. Trimming left V 0 bases short and J 3 bases short, with 9 bases between. The CDR3 DNA follows: TGTGCCACCAGCAGAGATGGGGCAGACAATCAGCCCCAGCATTTT. Encoded protein: CATSRDGADNQPQHF.

CDR3 nucleotides: TGTGCCCACCGCCTAGGTAGCGCAGGTACGCAGTATTTT. Encoded protein: CAHRLGSAGTQYF. The chain recombines TRBV6-1 with TRBJ2-3, with a weak D call TRBD2 (5 bases). Germline loops: CDR1 MNHNS, CDR2 SASEGT. Between the trimmed V and J ends, which lost 11 bases and 8 bases, there was a span of 20 bases. The CDR3 covers 13 residues.

V is TRBV28 and J is TRBJ2-7; 8 positions agree with TRBD2. Trimming took 8 bases from V and 2 from J; bases not matched to a gene: 14. This CDR3 contains 16 residues. Germline V gives CDR1 MDHEN, CDR2 SYDVKM. The CDR3 DNA reads as TGTGCCAGCTTTGGAGCGGGAGATGACGGGACCTACGAGCAGTACTTC. Translating it yields CASFGAGDDGTYEQYF. The complete variable domain, with remaining parts taken from reference TRBV28 and TRBJ2-7, reads DVKVTQSSRYLVKRTGEKVFLECVQDMDHENMFWYRQDPGLGLRLIYFSYDVKMKEKGDIPEGYSVSREKKERFSLILESASTNQTSMYLCASFGAGDDGTYEQYFGPGTRLTVT.

This clonotype came up many times. The chain is built from TRBV12-5 and TRBJ2-7; no definite D call. This CDR3 region has 12 residues. V lost 0 bases and J lost 3, with 3 bases in between. Germline V gene sequence: CDR1 LGHNT, CDR2 FRNRAP. The CDR3, as DNA: TGTGCTAGTGGTTTGGTAAGCTACGAGCAGTACTTC. Protein: CASGLVSYEQYF.

This clonotype was recorded many times. The V gene is TRBV13, the J gene TRBJ1-2; TRBD1 matches 10 bases. Looked up from germline, CDR1 is PRHDT and CDR2 is FYEKMQ (reference sequence). This CDR3 is 14 amino acids long. Trimming cost V 5 bases and J 7 bases; bases outside gene matches: 7. CDR3 DNA sequence: TGTGCCAGCAGCGGAAGGACAGGGGGTAGTGGCTACACCTTC. Residues: CASSGRTGGSGYTF.

The genes are TRBV20-1 and TRBJ2-1; 12 bases line up with TRBD2. This CDR3 contains 16 residues. Germline trimming cut 7 bases from V and 1 base from J; bases unmatched to any gene: 8. Germline CDR1 is DFQATT and CDR2 is SNEGSKA (reference sequence). CDR3: CSGGLAGNTSYNEQFF. The DNA of the CDR3 is TGCAGTGGAGGACTAGCGGGAAACACATCCTACAATGAGCAGTTCTTC.

The V call is TRBV5-1, the J call TRBJ2-2; D may be TRBD1 (6 bases). The CDR3 covers 16 residues. Germline values: CDR1 SGHRS, CDR2 YFSETQ. The V end lost 3 bases, the J end lost 4 bases, and 16 bases lay between the germline ends. The CDR3 loop reads CASSSRTGSITGELFF. The CDR3 DNA reads TGCGCCAGCAGCTCACGTACAGGGTCCATCACCGGGGAGCTGTTTTTT.

The chain joins TRBV6-1 to TRBJ2-2; TRBD2 is a possible D gene (6 bases). CDR3 length equals 16 residues. V lost 2 bases and J 1 base, leaving 11 bases between the germline ends. Germline lookup yields CDR1 MNHNS and CDR2 SASEGT. This CDR3 reads CASSELVAVNTGELFF. DNA for the CDR3: TGTGCCAGCAGTGAATTGGTAGCGGTGAACACCGGGGAGCTGTTTTTT.

This clonotype appeared a single time. The limits of the CDR3 on the DNA are not certain, so only TCRdb's listed CDR3 is given. This chain connects TRBV2 to TRBJ2-3; the DNA was not compared with TRBD2, the D call given in the table. Germline assignment: CDR1 SNHLY and CDR2 FYNNEI. The CDR3 adds up to 19 amino acids, both ends counted. The CDR3 sequence: CASSFYICSALAGGDTQYF.

This clonotype occurred many times. The chain uses TRBV12-3 or TRBV12-4 and TRBJ1-2; TRBD1 is a possible D gene (5 bases). Trimming shortened V by 4 bases and J by 7 bases, and 13 bases separated the two germline ends. The CDR3 covers 13 residues. CDR3 nucleotides: TGTGCCAGCAGTTACGACAGCCGGGGTGGCTACACCTTC. Translating it yields CASSYDSRGGYTF.

The V gene is TRBV20-1, the J gene TRBJ1-2; 7 nucleotides align to TRBD1. The J segment lost 8 bases and the V segment lost 6 bases, leaving 3 bases of the junction unmatched. Germline CDR1 and CDR2: DFQATT and SNEGSKA (reference sequence). There are 10 residues in the CDR3. The CDR3, as DNA: TGCAGTGCCGAAGGGGGCGGCTACACCTTC. Translating it yields CSAEGGGYTF.

This clonotype was seen only once. The gene calls are TRBV10-3 and TRBJ2-2; perhaps TRBD2 as D (5 bases). The V and J ends lost 0 bases and 0 bases respectively, with 8 bases between them. CDR3 length: 16 residues. CDR1 and CDR2 from the germline V gene are ENHRY and SYGVKD. The CDR3 region has the DNA TGTGCCATCAGTGAGTCGAGGGCAGCGAACACCGGGGAGCTGTTTTTT. This sequence encodes CAISESRAANTGELFF.

V gene TRBV7-2 combines with J gene TRBJ2-1, with 15 positions matching TRBD2. Looked up from germline, CDR1 is SGHTA and CDR2 is FQGNSA. The CDR3 is 16 residues long. J lost 7 bases, V lost 5 bases, and 6 bases had no gene match. The CDR3: CASSLRTSGRANEQFF. CDR3 DNA: TGTGCCAGCAGCCTCAGGACTAGCGGGAGGGCAAATGAGCAGTTCTTC.